These 3 T cell receptor beta chains were all obtained from the same sample, sequenced in a study of tissue T cells after allogeneic stem cell transplantation. The data were produced by immunoSEQ multiplex PCR, yet TCRdb's version contains in-frame clones alone and is incomplete. The sample includes over 45,000 clones, about three quarters of them seen just once. Sequenced material: sorted cells pooled from one or two spleens. Receptors were obtained from a pool of C57BL/6 mice in good health.

Concerning this clone itself: Each gene name is a mouse one. The read comes to an end 1 residue before the CDR3 does, leaving the germline J gene to fill in the end. The gene calls are TRBV2 and TRBJ2-2; the match to TRBD2 covers 10 bases. The CDR3 loop spans 15 amino acids. With 1 base clipped from V and 5 bases from J, the junction kept 1 base outside the gene matches. CDR1 is LGHNA and CDR2 is YSYQKL in the germline V gene. The CDR3 sequence is CASSQAGGATGQLYF. The CDR3 DNA, read in part, is TGTGCCAGCAGCCAAGCTGGGGGGGCTACCGGGCAGCTCTAC.

With respect to this clone: Gene names follow the mouse nomenclature. The DNA ends 1 residue before the CDR3 does, and the rest of the CDR3 is filled in from the germline J gene. The rearrangement uses TRBV31 and TRBJ2-1; the match to TRBD1 covers 8 bases. Trimming took 1 base from V and 7 from J; bases not matched to a gene: 3. The CDR3 consists of 13 residues. Germline lookup yields CDR1 GKSSPN and CDR2 SITVG. The part of the CDR3 DNA that was read is TGTGCCTGGAGTCGACAGGGGCGAGCTGAGCAGTTC. Encoded protein: CAWSRQGRAEQF. The full CDR3 reads CAWSRQGRAEQFF.

A note on this clone: Genes here carry mouse names. The sequence runs out 1 residue before the end of the CDR3; the remainder is reconstructed from the germline J gene. The chain uses TRBV3 and TRBJ2-2, with 9 bases lining up with TRBD2. Trimming took 5 bases from V and 1 from J; bases not matched to a gene: 2. The CDR3 totals 15 residues. The germline V gene has CDR1 SNHLY and CDR2 FYNGKV (reference sequence). CDR3 DNA, as far as it was read: TGTGCCAGCAGCCGACTGGGGGAAAACACCGGGCAGCTCTAC. This codes for CASSRLGENTGQLY. The complete CDR3 sequence is CASSRLGENTGQLYF.